This T cell receptor beta chain was found in a study of T cells after yellow fever vaccination. Background on the study: Any fraction with a low cell number was prepared using SMART-Seq v4 Ultra Low Input.

The CDR3 has 11 amino acids. Trimming took 1 base from V and 5 from J, leaving 4 bases between them. Germline V CDR1 and CDR2: SGHDT, YYEEEE. This clonotype was observed a handful of times. Its antigen is as yet unknown. A universal primer site and UMIs were added as TCR cDNA was made by 5'RACE template switching. TCRdb analysed the 5' RACE reads with MiXCR anew, one entry per CDR3 protein. This table has 300,000 to 350,000 distinct CDR3 sequences, approximately 4.2% appearing once. Study observations and caveats: A small share of clonotypes appeared in both CD4 and CD8 compartments. After the booster, around 95% of CD4 and 75% to 90% of CD8 primary-response clones were re-detected.

This specimen was PBMCs, taken 5 days after the yellow fever booster vaccination. This TCR was sampled from a man younger than 30 who received the YFV17D yellow fever vaccine. The rearrangement links TRBV5-6 to TRBJ2-7; D not certain. The CDR3 bases are TGTGCCAGCAGCTTGTACCACGAGCAGTACGTC. This codes for CASSLYHEQYV.